This is a list of T cell receptor beta chains from one sample in a study of blood T cell repertoires in COVID-19. The assay was immunoSEQ multiplex PCR, and TCRdb's table has in-frame clones only and misses some. The sample contains 150,000 to 200,000 clones, 84% of which appear only once. Specimen: peripheral blood. The receptors come from a woman in her 70s with COVID-19, enrolled during active disease. Both conserved end residues are part of each CDR3. D genes are given only for firm matches. Clone size appears in some rows only: once, few, many, or a class for an expanded clone.

>TRBD2|TRBV7-6|.|TRBJ2-5|16
TGTGCCAGCAGCTCAGGACTAGCGGGCGAGCAGGAGACCCAGTACTTC
CASSSGLAGEQETQYF
>.|TRBV11-2|.|TRBJ1-1|17
TGTGCCAGCAGCTCGACCAAGGGGCAGGGAGGGTGGACTGAAGCTTTCTTT
CASSSTKGQGGWTEAFF
>TRBD1|TRBV7-3|.|TRBJ1-6|13
TGTGCCAGCAGCCCTGACAGGGCTTCACCCCTCCACTTT
CASSPDRASPLHF
>TRBD1|TRBV6-5|.|TRBJ1-6|14
TGTGCCATCGGGACAGCCTCCTATAATTCACCCCTCCACTTT
CAIGTASYNSPLHF
>.|TRBV5-4|.|TRBJ1-1|16
TGTGCCAGCAGCTTGGGCCCGGGGGGAAAGAACACTGAAGCTTTCTTT
CASSLGPGGKNTEAFF
>.|TRBV2|.|TRBJ2-1|15
TGTGCCAGCAGCCCAAATTCACTGTCCTACAATGAGCAGTTCTTC
CASSPNSLSYNEQFF
>.|TRBV3-1/TRBV3-2|once|TRBJ2-5|16
TGTGCCAGCAGCCAGGGGGGACCCACACTTATTAAGACCCAGTACTTC
CASSQGGPTLIKTQYF
>TRBD2|TRBV5-1|.|TRBJ2-1|13
TGCGCCAGCAGCTTTGCGGGGGAAAATGAGCAGTTCTTC
CASSFAGENEQFF
>.|TRBV6-5|.|TRBJ1-2|15
TGTGCCAGCGGCAAGGGGGACCGCCTAGCCCATGGCTACACCTTC
CASGKGDRLAHGYTF
>.|TRBV5-4|.|TRBJ1-1|14
TGTGCCAGCAGCTGGAGGACAGAGAACACTGAAGCTTTCTTT
CASSWRTENTEAFF
>TRBD1|TRBV7-6|once|TRBJ1-1|15
TGTGCCAGCAGTACTGTACAGGGGTTGAACACTGAAGCTTTCTTT
CASSTVQGLNTEAFF
>.|TRBV7-3|.|TRBJ1-5|15
TGTGCCAGCAGCTTAACAGGCCAGGGCAATCAGCCCCAGCATTTT
CASSLTGQGNQPQHF
>.|TRBV27|few|TRBJ1-1|12
TGTGCCAGCAGTCGGGGGGGTTGGGTTGCTTTCTTT
CASSRGGWVAFF
>.|TRBV11-1|.|TRBJ2-3|13
TGTGCCAGCAGCTTAGCGAGGGCAGATACGCAGTATTTT
CASSLARADTQYF
>TRBD2|TRBV3-1/TRBV3-2|.|TRBJ2-3|16
TGTGCCAGCAGCCAGGCTACTAGCGGGGGCACAGATACGCAGTATTTT
CASSQATSGGTDTQYF
>.|TRBV30|.|TRBJ1-5|14
TGTGCCTGGAGTCTCCCTTTTCGTGATCAGCCCCAGCATTTT
CAWSLPFRDQPQHF
>TRBD1|TRBV7-9|.|TRBJ2-7|17
TGTGCCAGCAGCTCCCCTACCGGGACAGGGGGATTCTACGAGCAGTACTTC
CASSSPTGTGGFYEQYF
>TRBD2|TRBV3-1/TRBV3-2|.|TRBJ2-5|18
TGTGCCAGCAGCCAAGATCAGCGGCTAGCGGTATCCCAAGAGACCCAGTACTTC
CASSQDQRLAVSQETQYF
>TRBD1|TRBV15|.|TRBJ1-2|15
TGTGCCACCAGCAGAGGACAGGGGTTAGTCTATGGCTACACCTTC
CATSRGQGLVYGYTF
>TRBD1|TRBV4-1|.|TRBJ1-3|18
TGCGCCAGCAGCCACCAGGGACAGGCGAGCTCCTCTGGAAACACCATATATTTT
CASSHQGQASSSGNTIYF
>TRBD1|TRBV7-9|.|TRBJ1-2|14
TGTGCCAGCAGCTTAGTGACAGGGGGCTATGGCTACACCTTC
CASSLVTGGYGYTF
>TRBD2|TRBV9|.|TRBJ2-2|17
TGTGCCAGCAGCCCGGGGACTAGCGGGAGGACCACCGGGGAGCTGTTTTTT
CASSPGTSGRTTGELFF
>TRBD2|TRBV27|.|TRBJ2-3|13
TGTGCTTCTAGAGCGGGGTTCACAGATACGCAGTATTTT
CASRAGFTDTQYF
>.|TRBV2|few|TRBJ1-1|13
TGTGCCAGCAGTCGGAGGTGGGACACTGAAGCTTTCTTT
CASSRRWDTEAFF
>TRBD1|TRBV18|once|TRBJ1-2|14
TGTGCCAGCTCACCGGAGACAGGGAACTATGGCTACACCTTC
CASSPETGNYGYTF
>.|TRBV6-6|.|TRBJ1-2|13
TGTGCCAGCAGTTGGGGAGGGGAATTAGGCTACACCTTC
CASSWGGELGYTF
>TRBD1|TRBV19|.|TRBJ1-5|17
TGTGCCAGTAGTATAGATGTCGGGACAGGGAGACTACAGCCCCAGCATTTT
CASSIDVGTGRLQPQHF
>.|TRBV5-1|.|TRBJ2-2|15
TGCGCCAGCAGCTCCGGACAGTGGGACACCGGGGAGCTGTTTTTT
CASSSGQWDTGELFF
>.|TRBV30|.|TRBJ1-5|14
TGTGCCTGGAGCTCAGGGAACGTCAATCAGCCCCAGCATTTT
CAWSSGNVNQPQHF
>TRBD2|TRBV9|.|TRBJ2-7|15
TGTGCCAGCAGCGCGTTGACTAGCGGGAGGGTCGAGCAGTACTTC
CASSALTSGRVEQYF
>.|TRBV3-1/TRBV3-2|.|TRBJ1-1|13
TGTGCCAGCAGCCACGCGGACAGCACTGAAGCTTTCTTT
CASSHADSTEAFF
>TRBD2|TRBV9|.|TRBJ2-3|15
TGTGCCAGCAGCGTAGTGGCGGGAGGCACAGATACGCAGTATTTT
CASSVVAGGTDTQYF
>.|TRBV3-1/TRBV3-2|once|TRBJ2-5|13
TGTGCCAGCGCCGAGGGGGGGTTGGAGACCCAGTACTTC
CASAEGGLETQYF
>TRBD1|TRBV5-4|.|TRBJ2-5|14
TGTGCCAGCAGCTCGGCGGGGACAGGGGTGACCCAGTACTTC
CASSSAGTGVTQYF
>TRBD2|TRBV9|.|TRBJ2-6|18
TGTGCCAGCAGCGTAGACGCGGGGGGCTCCTCTGGGGCCAACGTCCTGACTTTC
CASSVDAGGSSGANVLTF
>.|TRBV5-1|few|TRBJ1-1|13
TGCGCCAGCGGGTCCGGGTTGGACACTGAAGCTTTCTTT
CASGSGLDTEAFF
>TRBD2|TRBV28|once|TRBJ2-7|15
TGTGCCAGCAGTCCCCCTAGCGGGAACGCCTACGAGCAGTACTTC
CASSPPSGNAYEQYF